These 21 T cell receptor beta chains originate from one sample sequenced in a study of blood T cells in healthy people across ages. The second PCR ran about 6 to 12 cycles with a sample-barcoded 5' primer and J-beta primers. From the 5' RACE reads, TCRdb called clonotypes with MiXCR, one entry per CDR3 protein. The sample lists fewer than 1,200,000 distinct CDR3 sequences; about 25% were seen once. This same sample was also part of a study on T cells of mothers and their children.

Material: blood. The source is a girl aged 2-9 years in good health.

V is TRBV7-2 and J is TRBJ2-3; 8 nucleotides match TRBD1. Germline assignment: CDR1 SGHTA and CDR2 FQGNSA. The CDR3 sequence is 17 residues long. With 6 bases clipped from V and 1 base from J, the junction kept 12 bases outside the gene matches. As DNA, the CDR3 is TGTGCCAGCAGAGGACAGGGAGGAGGGAGGCGCACAGATACGCAGTATTTT. Translating it yields CASRGQGGGRRTDTQYF. Drawing the rest from reference TRBV7-2 and TRBJ2-3, the complete variable domain is GAGVSQSPSNKVTEKGKDVELRCDPISGHTALYWYRQSLGQGLEFLIYFQGNSAPDKSGLPSDRFSAERTGGSVSTLTIQRTQQEDSAVYLCASRGQGGGRRTDTQYFGPGTRLTVL.

The CDR3 nucleotides read TGTGCCAGCAGCTTATCTTCCCAGGGGGAGCTGTTTTTT. Protein: CASSLSSQGELFF. The chain joins TRBV11-2 to TRBJ2-2; D is unresolved. The germline CDR1 and CDR2 sequences are SGHAT and FQNNGV. The CDR3 runs to 13 residues. V was pared by 2 bases and J by 8 bases, with 9 bases between.

This chain uses TRBV20-1 with TRBJ2-1; no clear D. V lost 0 bases, J lost 4 bases, and 16 bases lay in between. The CDR3 covers 16 residues. Germline lookup yields CDR1 DFQATT and CDR2 SNEGSKA (reference sequence). The CDR3 region has the DNA TGCAGTGCTAGAGATGCGAGCGAGGCCAAATACAATGAGCAGTTCTTC. This sequence encodes CSARDASEAKYNEQFF.

This clonotype was seen a few times. The rearrangement joins TRBV24-1 to TRBJ2-4, with D tentatively TRBD1 or TRBD2 (5 bases each). CDR1 is KGHDR and CDR2 is SFDVKD in the germline V gene. With 4 bases removed from V and 3 bases from J, the gap between germline ends came to 12 bases. The CDR3 runs 15 residues. CDR3 nucleotide sequence: TGTGCCACCAGTGACCCCAGGGCGGGCAAAAACATTCAGTACTTC. It codes for CATSDPRAGKNIQYF.

The chain couples TRBV29-1 to TRBJ2-5, with D perhaps TRBD1 (5 bases). Germline CDR1 SQVTM, CDR2 ANQGSEA. Between the trimmed V and J ends, which lost 7 bases and 3 bases, there was a span of 12 bases. The CDR3 sequence is 12 residues long. The chain's CDR3 is CSASDSKETQYF. The CDR3, as DNA: TGCAGCGCCTCAGACAGCAAAGAGACCCAGTACTTC.

The chain is built from TRBV4-3 and TRBJ1-2; D unresolved. CDR3 length equals 15 residues. In germline, CDR1 is LGHNA, CDR2 YSLEER. Trimming left V 1 base short and J 7 bases short, with 16 bases between. DNA for the CDR3: TGCGCCAGCAGCCAAGTCATGACACGGGTGGGTGGCTACACCTTC. Translated, it gives CASSQVMTRVGGYTF.

In this sample, this clonotype turned up a few times. The missing conserved phenylalanine or tryptophan at the end of this CDR3 makes a read error likely. The rearrangement links TRBV9 to TRBJ2-5, with TRBD2 matching over 8 bases. V shed 0 bases and J 5 bases; nucleotides not matched to a gene: 6. The germline CDR1 and CDR2 sequences are SGDLS and YYNGEE. The CDR3 spans 15 residues. CDR3 in DNA: TGTGCCAGCAGCGTAGACGCGGGGGGTCGGGAGACCCAGTACCTC. This sequence encodes CASSVDAGGRETQYL.

The chain combines TRBV27 with TRBJ1-4, with 7 bases aligning to TRBD1. J lost 0 bases, V lost 4 bases, and 2 bases had no gene match. The CDR3 totals 15 residues. Germline V gene lookup returns CDR1 MNHEY and CDR2 SMNVEV (reference sequence). The CDR3 DNA reads as TGTGCCAGCAGTTGGGACAGTACAACTAATGAAAAACTGTTTTTT. This encodes CASSWDSTTNEKLFF.

J is TRBJ2-3 and V is TRBV4-1; 7 nucleotides agree with TRBD1. The CDR3 loop spans 15 amino acids. Germline V gene lookup returns CDR1 MGHRA and CDR2 YSYEKL. V gave up 0 bases and J gave up 3 bases; unmatched junction bases: 3. The CDR3: CASSQESRGTDTQYF. CDR3 nucleotides: TGCGCCAGCAGCCAAGAGTCCAGGGGGACAGATACGCAGTATTTT.

The chain employs TRBV5-1 and TRBJ2-3; unclear D gene. The CDR3 is made up of 16 amino acids. Germline V gene data show CDR1 as SGHRS and CDR2 as YFSETQ. Trimming pared 0 bases from V and 6 bases from J, leaving 17 bases between. Here the CDR3 reads CASSLEGRHRSDTQYF. CDR3 DNA sequence: TGCGCCAGCAGCTTGGAGGGCCGCCATCGGTCGGATACGCAGTATTTT.

This chain uses TRBV3-1 with TRBJ1-2, with 9 bases aligning to TRBD1. The CDR3 is made up of 15 amino acids. After removal of 4 bases from V and 8 bases from J, the junction contained 11 bases not matched to a gene. CDR1 LGHDT and CDR2 YNNKEL come from the germline V gene (reference sequence). The CDR3: CASSLGRDREEGYTF. The DNA of the CDR3 is TGTGCCAGCAGCCTAGGCCGGGACAGGGAGGAGGGCTACACCTTC.

The chain recombines TRBV7-2 with TRBJ2-3; 9 positions agree with TRBD1. The CDR3 spans 15 residues. Germline assignment: CDR1 SGHTA and CDR2 FQGNSA. Unmatched junction bases numbered 8, after V lost 6 bases and J lost 4 bases. Here the CDR3 reads CASSSRTGAADTQYF. In DNA, the CDR3 is TGTGCCAGCAGTTCCCGGACAGGGGCGGCAGATACGCAGTATTTT.

This clonotype was counted a few times. V usage is TRBV29-1 and J usage is TRBJ1-1; possibly TRBD1 for D (5 bases). This CDR3 contains 14 residues. Trimming took 5 bases from V and 0 from J, leaving 13 bases between them. Germline V gene lookup returns CDR1 SQVTM and CDR2 ANQGSEA. For the CDR3, the DNA is TGCAGCGTTCGGGGCCTATACTTGAACACTGAAGCTTTCTTT. Protein sequence: CSVRGLYLNTEAFF.

V usage is TRBV20-1 and J usage is TRBJ2-5; possible D gene TRBD2, 6 bases. Trimming removed 1 base from V and 9 bases from J, with 15 bases in between. The CDR3 covers 13 residues. CDR1 and CDR2 from the germline V gene are DFQATT and SNEGSKA (reference sequence). CDR3 in DNA: TGCAGTGCTAGAGTAGGGGACTCCGGGTCCCAGTACTTC. It codes for CSARVGDSGSQYF.

This clonotype was seen only a few times. This rearrangement joins TRBV7-6 to TRBJ1-1; 9 bases are a match to TRBD1. CDR1 SGHVS and CDR2 FNYEAQ come from the germline V gene. The V and J ends lost 0 bases and 6 bases, in that order; junction bases with no gene match: 8. CDR3 length equals 16 residues. The DNA of the CDR3 is TGTGCCAGCAGCTTAGCTAGTCCCGGGACAGGGCCTGAAGCTTTCTTT. The encoded protein is CASSLASPGTGPEAFF.

This clonotype was seen only once. The chain is built from TRBV20-1 and TRBJ2-7, with 8 positions matching TRBD2. CDR3 length equals 14 residues. V shed 6 bases, J shed 2 bases, and the junction held 9 bases outside the gene matches. Per germline, CDR1 DFQATT and CDR2 SNEGSKA (reference sequence). The DNA for the CDR3 is TGCAGTGCCCCACTTAGCGGGGACACCTACGAGCAGTACTTC. Its translation is CSAPLSGDTYEQYF.

This clonotype occurred a few times. The rearrangement uses TRBV10-3 and TRBJ2-5; D possibly corresponds to TRBD2 (6 bases). The CDR3 runs 13 residues. V lost 2 bases and J 6 bases, leaving 10 bases between the germline ends. CDR1 and CDR2 from the germline V gene are ENHRY and SYGVKD. The CDR3 DNA reads TGTGCCATCAGTGAGGCGGGGTGGCAGACCCAGTACTTC. It is translated as CAISEAGWQTQYF.

This rearrangement joins TRBV7-9 to TRBJ1-3; TRBD1 agrees at 7 bases. Germline lookup yields CDR1 SEHNR and CDR2 FQNEAQ (reference sequence). V was pared by 5 bases and J by 6 bases, with 16 bases of the junction left unmatched. The CDR3 totals 17 residues. The CDR3 sequence is CASSPPIPGQRENTIYF. The CDR3 nucleotides read TGTGCCAGCAGCCCCCCGATACCGGGACAGAGAGAAAACACCATATATTTT.

The V call is TRBV27, the J call TRBJ2-7; 10 nucleotides align to TRBD2. This CDR3 has 16 amino acids. V shed 5 bases, J shed 2 bases, and the junction held 9 bases outside the gene matches. The V gene's germline CDR1 is MNHEY and CDR2 SMNVEV (reference sequence). The CDR3 region is CASSRASGSLTYEQYF. The CDR3 DNA reads as TGTGCCAGCAGTCGGGCTAGCGGGAGCCTCACCTACGAGCAGTACTTC.

This clonotype was seen only a few times. The gene calls are TRBV4-1 and TRBJ2-5; no reliable D call. Judging by the DNA end, TRBJ2-1 fits better; the J call may be wrong. Germline V gives CDR1 MGHRA, CDR2 YSYEKL. The CDR3 loop spans 13 amino acids. The CDR3 DNA reads TGCGCCACCGGCGAGATTTTTAGGAATGAGCAGTTCTTC. This sequence encodes CATGEIFRNEQFF.

This clonotype was picked up a small number of times. The genes are TRBV9 and TRBJ2-5; D remains ambiguous. Germline assignment: CDR1 SGDLS and CDR2 YYNGEE. The CDR3 totals 15 residues. Trimming stripped 0 bases from V and 0 bases from J, with 9 bases between. CDR3 amino acids: CASSVGGNYQETQYF. In DNA form, the CDR3 reads TGTGCCAGCAGCGTAGGGGGAAATTACCAAGAGACCCAGTACTTC.